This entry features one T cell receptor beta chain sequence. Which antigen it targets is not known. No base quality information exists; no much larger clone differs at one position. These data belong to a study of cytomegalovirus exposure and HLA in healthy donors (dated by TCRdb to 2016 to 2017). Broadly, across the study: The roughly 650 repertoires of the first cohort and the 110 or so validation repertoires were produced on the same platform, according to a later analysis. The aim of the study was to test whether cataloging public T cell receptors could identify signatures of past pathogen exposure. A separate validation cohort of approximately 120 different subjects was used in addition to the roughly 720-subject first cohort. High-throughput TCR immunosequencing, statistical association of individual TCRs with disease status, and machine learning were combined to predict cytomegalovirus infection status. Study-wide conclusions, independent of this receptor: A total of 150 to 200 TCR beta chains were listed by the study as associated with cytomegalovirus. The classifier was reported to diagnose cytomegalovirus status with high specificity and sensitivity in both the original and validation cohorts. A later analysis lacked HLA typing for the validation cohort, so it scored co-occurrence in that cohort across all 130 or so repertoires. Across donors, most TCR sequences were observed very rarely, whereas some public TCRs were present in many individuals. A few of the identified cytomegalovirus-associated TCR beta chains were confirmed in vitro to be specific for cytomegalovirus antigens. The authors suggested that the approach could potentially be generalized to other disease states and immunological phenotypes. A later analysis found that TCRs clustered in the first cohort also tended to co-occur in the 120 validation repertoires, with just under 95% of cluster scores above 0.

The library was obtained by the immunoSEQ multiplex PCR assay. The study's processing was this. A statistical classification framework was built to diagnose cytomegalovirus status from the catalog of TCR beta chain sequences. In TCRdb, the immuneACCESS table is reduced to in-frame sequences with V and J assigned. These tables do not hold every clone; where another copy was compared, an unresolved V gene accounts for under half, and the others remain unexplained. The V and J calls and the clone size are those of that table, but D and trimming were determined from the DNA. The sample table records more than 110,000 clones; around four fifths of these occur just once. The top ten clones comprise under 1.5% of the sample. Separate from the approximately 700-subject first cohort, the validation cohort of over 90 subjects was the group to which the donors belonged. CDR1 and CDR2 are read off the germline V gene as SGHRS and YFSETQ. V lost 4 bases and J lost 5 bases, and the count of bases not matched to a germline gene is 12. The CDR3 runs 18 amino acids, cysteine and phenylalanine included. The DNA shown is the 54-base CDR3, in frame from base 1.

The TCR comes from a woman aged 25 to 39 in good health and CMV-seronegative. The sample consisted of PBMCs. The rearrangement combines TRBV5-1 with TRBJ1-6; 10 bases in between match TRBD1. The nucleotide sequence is TGCGCCAGCAGCGCCGGGACAGGGGCGTGGGGTGATAATTCACCCCTCCACTTT. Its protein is CASSAGTGAWGDNSPLHF.